Following are 21 T cell receptor beta chains from one sample sequenced in a study of regulatory T cells in long-lasting Graves disease (dated by TCRdb to the early 2020s). Libraries were made using multiplex PCR. Sequencing took place on an Illumina HiSeq 4000. To build TCR beta libraries, CDR3 regions were amplified by Arm-PCR using iRepertoire HTBI primers. The public reads were quality trimmed at Q25 with fastp and then assembled into clones with MiXCR by TCRdb, keeping productive beta chains. CDR3 protein duplicates are merged, each entry listing the most common genes and DNA. This sample has about 420,000 distinct CDR3 sequences in its table, and roughly 15% of those were observed once. The ten largest clones add up to 20% to 25% of the sample. The sample's time point label, decoded: newly diagnosed GD, antithyroid drugs for less than 3 months. For both TCR sequencing and RNA sequencing, RNA was extracted from PBMCs using TRIzol.

These same data were also listed under a study on T cells in Graves' hyperthyroidism and ophthalmopathy.

The sequencing used peripheral blood mononuclear cells (PBMCs), collected at new diagnosis, from a patient treated with antithyroid drugs. The source is a woman under 30 with Graves disease. Donor details come from another sample of the same person, matched by shared clones.

This clonotype was observed many times. The chain carries TRBV29-1 and TRBJ2-7, with D tentatively TRBD2 (6 bases). Germline CDR1 reads SQVTM; CDR2 reads ANQGSEA. Deletions cut 3 bases from V and 7 bases from J, with 16 bases between. CDR3 length: 13 residues. The CDR3 DNA follows: TGCAGCGTTGATCCGGGACTCCTTGGGGAGCAGTACTTC. This gives the protein CSVDPGLLGEQYF.

This clonotype showed up many times. The V call is TRBV20-1, the J call TRBJ2-3; the D gene is possibly TRBD2 (6 bases). V gave up 3 bases and J gave up 4 bases, with 17 bases separating them. Looked up from germline, CDR1 is DFQATT and CDR2 is SNEGSKA (reference sequence). The CDR3 contains 15 residues. CDR3 in amino acids: CSASVGTRGPDTQYF. CDR3 DNA sequence: TGCAGTGCTAGCGTCGGGACTCGGGGCCCAGATACGCAGTATTTT.

This clonotype has a count of ten or more. This chain links TRBV6-1 with TRBJ2-1; D is possibly TRBD1 (6 bases). The CDR3 totals 17 residues. Per germline, CDR1 MNHNS and CDR2 SASEGT. Trimming took 4 bases from V and 5 from J, leaving 21 bases between them. CDR3 sequence: CASSALHSDRTNNEQFF. The DNA of the CDR3 is TGTGCCAGCAGTGCGTTACATTCGGACAGAACGAACAATGAGCAGTTCTTC.

This clonotype was seen only a few times. DNA for the CDR3: TGTGCCAGCAGCTTGGTCGGGAGGACCTCCTACGAGCAGTACTTC. Translated, it gives CASSLVGRTSYEQYF. J is TRBJ2-7 and V is TRBV5-6; 7 bases agree with TRBD2. CDR3 size: 15 residues. Germline lookup yields CDR1 SGHDT and CDR2 YYEEEE. V lost 0 bases to trimming and J lost 0 bases; unmatched junction nucleotides: 3.

V usage is TRBV14 and J usage is TRBJ2-1, with 11 bases identical to TRBD2. Per the germline V gene, CDR1 is SGHDN and CDR2 is FVKESK. CDR3 length equals 16 residues. Trimming at V came to 5 bases and at J to 7 bases, leaving 10 bases not matched to a gene. The CDR3 DNA reads as TGTGCCAGCAGCTTAACGGGTCTAGCGGGAGGAAATGAGCAGTTCTTC. Translating it yields CASSLTGLAGGNEQFF.

This clonotype was seen more than once but under ten times. The rearrangement links TRBV29-1 to TRBJ2-1; 9 nucleotides align to TRBD2. The CDR3 runs 15 residues. The J segment lost 4 bases and the V segment lost 4 bases, leaving 8 bases of the junction unmatched. Germline assignment: CDR1 SQVTM and CDR2 ANQGSEA. The CDR3 reads CSVGLGTSRYNEQFF. In DNA, the CDR3 is TGCAGCGTTGGTCTTGGGACTAGCCGGTACAATGAGCAGTTCTTC.

Regarding this clonotype: This sequence may be a read error, since a much larger clone differs from it by one base. The J gene is TRBJ2-1, the V gene TRBV20-1; perhaps D is TRBD1 or TRBD2 (5 bases each). CDR3 length equals 12 residues. The ends were cut back, 7 bases at V and 5 bases at J, with 12 bases in the middle. The germline V gene encodes CDR1 DFQATT and CDR2 SNEGSKA (reference sequence). CDR3 sequence: CSGSGPHNEQFF. CDR3 sequence (DNA): TGCAGTGGGTCGGGACCCCACAATGAGCAGTTCTTC.

This clonotype was seen many times. The CDR3: CASSLKAGGYNEQFF. DNA of the CDR3: TGTGCCAGCAGCTTAAAAGCGGGGGGATACAATGAGCAGTTCTTC. The J gene is TRBJ2-1, the V gene TRBV7-2, with 9 bases matching TRBD2. The CDR3 contains 15 residues. Germline V gene data show CDR1 as SGHTA and CDR2 as FQGNSA. V dropped 2 bases and J dropped 4; count of bases not matched to a gene: 3.

The genes are TRBV20-1 and TRBJ1-2, with TRBD1 as a possible D gene (5 bases). Trimming stripped 5 bases from V and 4 bases from J, with 17 bases between. Germline V gene sequence: CDR1 DFQATT, CDR2 SNEGSKA (reference sequence). The CDR3 spans 14 residues. CDR3 sequence: CSAAWRGAVYGYTF. CDR3 nucleotide sequence: TGCAGTGCTGCCTGGAGAGGGGCTGTCTATGGCTACACCTTC.

Many counts were recorded for this clonotype. Possible read error: a much larger clone is one base away. V usage is TRBV12-3 or TRBV12-4 and J usage is TRBJ1-1, with D tentatively TRBD1 (6 bases). The germline V and J ends were trimmed by 6 bases and 1 base, with 12 bases remaining between them. This CDR3 has 14 amino acids. The CDR3 spells CASRSGTTNTEAFF. The CDR3 nucleotides read TGTGCCAGCAGATCCGGGACAACGAACACTGAAGCTTTCTTT.

V is TRBV3-1 and J is TRBJ2-7, with 9 bases identical to TRBD2. The CDR3 runs 15 residues. Per germline, CDR1 LGHDT and CDR2 YNNKEL (reference sequence). The V segment lost 5 bases and the J segment 0 bases; nucleotides outside the gene matches: 5. The CDR3 DNA reads TGTGCCAGCAGCGGCGGGAGGGACAGCTCCTACGAGCAGTACTTC. It specifies CASSGGRDSSYEQYF.

This clonotype showed up just a few times. The chain is built from TRBV28 and TRBJ2-6, with 7 bases aligning to TRBD1. V lost 7 bases and J lost 2; bases outside the gene matches: 8. Germline values: CDR1 MDHEN, CDR2 SYDVKM. The CDR3 is 16 amino acids. The CDR3 DNA reads as TGTGCCAGCAAACATGCCGGGACAGCTGGGGCCAACGTCCTGACTTTC. Amino acids: CASKHAGTAGANVLTF. The whole variable domain, remainder taken from reference TRBV28 and TRBJ2-6, is DVKVTQSSRYLVKRTGEKVFLECVQDMDHENMFWYRQDPGLGLRLIYFSYDVKMKEKGDIPEGYSVSREKKERFSLILESASTNQTSMYLCASKHAGTAGANVLTFGAGSRLTVL.

This clonotype was counted many times. The rearrangement joins TRBV7-9 to TRBJ2-5; perhaps D is TRBD1 or TRBD2 (5 bases each). The germline gives CDR1 SEHNR, CDR2 FQNEAQ (reference sequence). The V and J ends lost 5 bases and 5 bases respectively, with 18 bases between them. The CDR3 sequence is 15 residues long. The CDR3 reads CASSDPGPAGETQYF. In DNA, the CDR3 is TGTGCCAGCAGCGATCCGGGACCAGCTGGGGAGACCCAGTACTTC.

This clonotype was recorded many times. The chain joins TRBV18 to TRBJ1-1, with D perhaps matching TRBD1 (6 bases). The CDR3 extends over 14 amino acids. The germline V and J ends were trimmed by 2 bases and 8 bases, with 15 bases remaining between them. The germline V gene encodes CDR1 KGHSH and CDR2 LQKENI. CDR3 residues: CASSPGGGGTEAFF. The DNA of the CDR3 is TGTGCCAGCTCACCAGGAGGGGGGGGGACAGAAGCTTTCTTT.

This clonotype was detected many times. The chain employs TRBV7-2 and TRBJ2-3; D remains ambiguous. Trimming stripped 2 bases from V and 6 bases from J, with 18 bases between. Germline CDR1 SGHTA, CDR2 FQGNSA. The CDR3 is made up of 16 amino acids. The CDR3 bases are TGTGCCAGCAGCTTATCGACAAACGTATGGTTGGATACGCAGTATTTT. Translating it yields CASSLSTNVWLDTQYF.

There are many counts of this clonotype. The V call is TRBV20-1, the J call TRBJ2-5; 8 bases are shared with TRBD2. This CDR3 has 14 amino acids. CDR1 DFQATT and CDR2 SNEGSKA come from the germline V gene (reference sequence). V shed 3 bases and J 4 bases; nucleotides not matched to a gene: 7. Here the CDR3 reads CSASGRALGETQYF. The DNA of the CDR3 is TGCAGTGCTAGCGGGAGGGCTTTGGGAGAGACCCAGTACTTC.

J is TRBJ2-1 and V is TRBV15, with a possible D match to TRBD2 (7 bases). The germline gives CDR1 LNHNV, CDR2 YYDKDF (reference sequence). This CDR3 is 16 amino acids long. V dropped 1 base and J dropped 0 bases, with 10 bases sitting between them. The CDR3 loop is CATSRAGGGSYNEQFF. CDR3 DNA sequence: TGTGCCACCAGCAGAGCGGGGGGCGGCTCCTACAATGAGCAGTTCTTC.

In this sample, this clonotype turned up many times. The rearrangement links TRBV7-2 to TRBJ2-7; no definite D call. Trimming took 3 bases from V and 6 from J, leaving 15 bases between them. Germline-derived CDR1 and CDR2 are SGHTA and FQGNSA. CDR3 size: 14 residues. This CDR3 reads CASSFDLVASEQYF. CDR3 nucleotide sequence: TGTGCCAGCAGCTTCGATCTCGTAGCTTCCGAGCAGTACTTC.

This clonotype was observed a single time. The V gene is TRBV12-3 or TRBV12-4, the J gene TRBJ1-6; no definite D call. Trimming shortened V by 2 bases and J by 4 bases, and 9 bases separated the two germline ends. The CDR3 runs 15 residues. The CDR3 coding sequence is TGTGCCAGCAGTTTATCCGGGCCTTATAATTCACCCCTCCACTTT. The encoded protein is CASSLSGPYNSPLHF.

This clonotype was seen ten or more times. J is TRBJ2-1 and V is TRBV28; possibly TRBD2 for D (6 bases). V was trimmed by 1 base and J by 6 bases, leaving 22 bases between them. CDR1 MDHEN and CDR2 SYDVKM come from the germline V gene. This CDR3 is 18 amino acids long. DNA for the CDR3: TGTGCCAGCAGTTTATTGGACTTAAGACTAGTACGGTTCAATGAGCAGTTCTTC. Protein: CASSLLDLRLVRFNEQFF.

This rearrangement joins TRBV7-2 to TRBJ2-1; D gene unclear. V dropped 2 bases and J dropped 6 bases, with 11 bases sitting between them. Germline loops: CDR1 SGHTA, CDR2 FQGNSA. The length of the CDR3 is 14 residues. The CDR3 sequence: CASSLPEQVNEQFF. The CDR3 DNA sequence: TGTGCCAGCAGCTTACCGGAGCAAGTCAATGAGCAGTTCTTC.